Presented here are 32 T cell receptor beta chains from one specimen sequenced in a study of cytomegalovirus exposure and HLA in healthy donors. PCR used 60 Vbeta primers and 13 Jbeta primers. The repertoire was sequenced with immunoSEQ multiplex PCR; TCRdb's copy has only in-frame clones and lacks some. The data show some 110,000 clones, roughly 13% seen once. The sequencing sample was made of PBMCs. Receptor source: a man aged 40-55 years in good health and CMV-seropositive.

This clone showed up just a few times. The chain combines TRBV30 with TRBJ2-5, with D possibly TRBD2 on 5 matching bases. The CDR3 loop spans 13 amino acids. In germline, CDR1 is GTSNPN, CDR2 SVGIG (reference sequence). V lost 0 bases and J lost 5, with 10 bases in between. The CDR3 protein is CAWSVLVGETQYF. The DNA for the CDR3 is TGTGCCTGGAGTGTACTAGTAGGCGAGACCCAGTACTTC.

This clone turned up a few times. The V gene is TRBV30, the J gene TRBJ2-2, with 7 nucleotides matching TRBD1. This CDR3 region has 13 residues. V shed 5 bases and J 1 base; nucleotides not matched to a gene: 1. Germline values: CDR1 GTSNPN, CDR2 SVGIG (reference sequence). CDR3 residues: CAWHRGNTGELFF. CDR3 nucleotides: TGTGCCTGGCACAGGGGGAACACCGGGGAGCTGTTTTTT. Complete variable domain (other parts from reference TRBV30 and TRBJ2-2): SQTIHQWPATLVQPVGSPLSLECTVEGTSNPNLYWYRQAAGRGLQLLFYSVGIGQISSEVPQNLSASRPQDRQFILSSKKLLLSDSGFYLCAWHRGNTGELFFGEGSRLTVL.

This chain links TRBV4-1 with TRBJ2-7; 7 nucleotides align to TRBD2. Germline trimming cut 4 bases from V and 4 bases from J; bases unmatched to any gene: 7. Germline loops: CDR1 MGHRA, CDR2 YSYEKL. The CDR3 consists of 14 residues. The CDR3 is CASSPRTSSYEQYF. The CDR3 region has the DNA TGCGCCAGCAGCCCTAGGACTAGTTCTTACGAGCAGTACTTC.

Only a few counts were recorded for this clone. The chain couples TRBV9 to TRBJ2-5; TRBD2 matches 11 bases. Unmatched junction bases numbered 5, after V lost 0 bases and J lost 1 base. CDR3 length: 17 residues. Germline CDR1 reads SGDLS; CDR2 reads YYNGEE. In DNA, the CDR3 is TGTGCCAGCAGCGTAGGTGGACTAGCGGGTCCCCAAGAGACCCAGTACTTC. Amino acids: CASSVGGLAGPQETQYF.

The chain uses TRBV19 and TRBJ2-2; TRBD1 aligns across 9 bases. CDR3 length: 14 amino acids. Germline V lookup: CDR1 LNHDA, CDR2 SQIVND (reference sequence). V shed 6 bases, J shed 8 bases, and the junction held 7 bases outside the gene matches. The CDR3 region has the DNA TGTGCCAGTAGCTTACAGGGGGCAGGGGGGGAGCTGTTTTTT. Its protein is CASSLQGAGGELFF.

The CDR3 is CASSWDRGASTEAFF. DNA of the CDR3: TGCGCCAGCAGCTGGGACAGGGGAGCCAGCACTGAAGCTTTCTTT. The chain recombines TRBV5-1 with TRBJ1-1; 10 positions match TRBD1. This CDR3 contains 15 residues. The germline V gene encodes CDR1 SGHRS and CDR2 YFSETQ. Trimming at V came to 3 bases and at J to 4 bases, leaving 6 bases not matched to a gene.

The chain joins TRBV11-2 to TRBJ1-1; the D is unclear. V gave up 11 bases and J gave up 0 bases, with 13 bases separating them. CDR3 size: 13 residues. Looked up from germline, CDR1 is SGHAT and CDR2 is FQNNGV. For the CDR3, the DNA is TGTGCCCACGGGCGGGGATTGAACACTGAAGCTTTCTTT. As protein: CAHGRGLNTEAFF.

This chain uses TRBV6-1 with TRBJ2-7; 8 nucleotides align to TRBD1. Germline values: CDR1 MNHNS, CDR2 SASEGT. The CDR3 extends over 14 amino acids. Trimming cost V 4 bases and J 4 bases; bases outside gene matches: 6. The DNA for the CDR3 is TGTGCCAGCAGTGGGGACAGGAGTAGTTACGAGCAGTACTTC. Translating gives CASSGDRSSYEQYF.

This clone was observed a few times. The chain recombines TRBV28 with TRBJ2-5, with 13 bases that match TRBD2. Trimming cost V 6 bases and J 4 bases; bases outside gene matches: 2. The CDR3 is 14 residues long. From germline, CDR1 is MDHEN and CDR2 SYDVKM. The DNA of the CDR3 is TGTGCCAGCAGCTGGACTAGCGGGAGAGAGACCCAGTACTTC. Residues: CASSWTSGRETQYF. The full variable domain, its missing parts supplied by reference TRBV28 and TRBJ2-5, is DVKVTQSSRYLVKRTGEKVFLECVQDMDHENMFWYRQDPGLGLRLIYFSYDVKMKEKGDIPEGYSVSREKKERFSLILESASTNQTSMYLCASSWTSGRETQYFGPGTRLLVL.

This clone was observed a few times. The gene calls are TRBV15 and TRBJ1-2, with 8 positions matching TRBD1. Per germline, CDR1 LNHNV and CDR2 YYDKDF (reference sequence). The ends lost 5 bases at V and 7 bases at J; junction bases unmatched: 6. This CDR3 region has 13 residues. The CDR3, as DNA: TGTGCCACCAGCCCAGGGGGCGGTTTTGGCTACACCTTC. Translated: CATSPGGGFGYTF.

The chain carries TRBV19 and TRBJ1-2; the match to TRBD1 covers 8 bases. Germline CDR1 is LNHDA and CDR2 is SQIVND (reference sequence). Trimming cost V 5 bases and J 4 bases; bases outside gene matches: 9. There are 15 residues in the CDR3. The CDR3 protein is CASSPRQGQSYGYTF. DNA for the CDR3: TGTGCCAGTAGTCCCCGACAGGGGCAAAGCTATGGCTACACCTTC.

This clone was observed a handful of times. This chain connects TRBV19 to TRBJ2-1, with 9 bases identical to TRBD2. V gave up 4 bases and J gave up 8 bases; unmatched junction bases: 9. Germline V lookup: CDR1 LNHDA, CDR2 SQIVND (reference sequence). The CDR3 extends over 15 amino acids. The CDR3 region is CASSSIAGAFDEQFF. For the CDR3, the DNA is TGTGCCAGTAGTAGTATAGCGGGAGCGTTCGATGAGCAGTTCTTC.

The chain recombines TRBV27 with TRBJ1-5; TRBD1 matches at 8 bases. Germline V CDR1 and CDR2: MNHEY, SMNVEV (reference sequence). This CDR3 region has 17 residues. Trimming took 3 bases from V and 3 from J; bases not matched to a gene: 10. The CDR3 spells CASSLFSTGVPNQPQHF. The DNA for the CDR3 is TGTGCCAGCAGTTTGTTCTCGACAGGGGTTCCCAATCAGCCCCAGCATTTT.

This clone was observed a few times. The conserved phenylalanine or tryptophan normally closing the CDR3 is absent here, so this likely arose from a read error. The V and J genes are TRBV6-7 and TRBJ1-1; tentatively, D is TRBD1 (5 bases). TRBV6-7 is known as an ORF, though its function is uncertain. This CDR3 has 17 amino acids. V was pared by 4 bases and J by 5 bases, with 23 bases between. DNA for the CDR3: TGTGCCAGCAGTTGCCCCGGACAATCGGCGGCGAGAACTGAAGCTTTCTTG. Translation gives CASSCPGQSAARTEAFL.

The J gene is TRBJ2-7, the V gene TRBV7-8; 8 bases match TRBD2. Trimming cost V 7 bases and J 8 bases; bases outside gene matches: 4. The CDR3 loop spans 11 amino acids. The germline V gene encodes CDR1 SGHVS and CDR2 FQNEAQ. In DNA, the CDR3 is TGTGCCAGCACCGCGGGGGGTCAGCAGTACTTC. The encoded protein is CASTAGGQQYF.

A note on this clone: The missing conserved phenylalanine or tryptophan at the end of this CDR3 makes a read error likely. The chain carries TRBV4-3 and TRBJ2-2; the match to TRBD1 covers 9 bases. Germline V gene sequence: CDR1 LGHNA, CDR2 YSLEER. The CDR3 has 16 residues. V shed 0 bases and J 8 bases; nucleotides not matched to a gene: 7. CDR3 DNA: TGCGCCAGCAGCCAAGATACAGGGGGCAGCCCAGGGGAGCTGTTTTTG. It codes for CASSQDTGGSPGELFL.

This chain connects TRBV7-9 to TRBJ2-6, with 7 bases matching TRBD2. V shed 5 bases, J shed 2 bases, and the junction held 9 bases outside the gene matches. The V gene's germline CDR1 is SEHNR and CDR2 FQNEAQ (reference sequence). The CDR3 totals 17 residues. The DNA of the CDR3 is TGTGCCAGCAGCCCAGTCGGGGGGAGTCCTGGGGCCAACGTCCTGACTTTC. This codes for CASSPVGGSPGANVLTF.

This clone turned up a few times. This chain uses TRBV6-1 with TRBJ2-2; D possibly corresponds to TRBD2 (6 bases). Trimming took 8 bases from V and 5 from J, leaving 15 bases between them. This CDR3 region has 14 residues. Germline CDR1 is MNHNS and CDR2 is SASEGT. Here the CDR3 reads CASASGVGTGELFF. CDR3 DNA: TGTGCCAGCGCATCGGGAGTGGGGACCGGGGAGCTGTTTTTT.

The chain combines TRBV5-1 with TRBJ2-2, with D possibly matching TRBD1 (6 bases). There are 16 residues in the CDR3. Trimming pared 4 bases from V and 2 bases from J, leaving 15 bases between. The V gene's germline CDR1 is SGHRS and CDR2 YFSETQ. The CDR3 sequence is CASSRTGTYNTGELFF. DNA for the CDR3: TGCGCCAGCAGCCGGACCGGGACATATAACACCGGGGAGCTGTTTTTT.

This clone was detected a few times. This rearrangement joins TRBV10-3 to TRBJ2-5; TRBD1 matches at 7 bases. The length of the CDR3 is 14 residues. Germline assignment: CDR1 ENHRY and CDR2 SYGVKD. The V gene end was trimmed by 0 bases and the J gene end by 2 bases; junction bases not matched to a gene: 0. CDR3 in DNA: TGTGCCATCAGTGAGTCGGGACAGCAAGAGACCCAGTACTTC. Its protein is CAISESGQQETQYF.

The chain joins TRBV11-2 to TRBJ2-3; D is ambiguous. Germline V gene data show CDR1 as SGHAT and CDR2 as FQNNGV. This CDR3 contains 14 residues. Trimming stripped 0 bases from V and 4 bases from J, with 8 bases between. The CDR3 DNA reads TGTGCCAGCAGCTTAGACAGGTTCGCAGATACGCAGTATTTT. Translated: CASSLDRFADTQYF.

The V call is TRBV7-9, the J call TRBJ1-3; TRBD1 matches at 7 bases. CDR1 is SEHNR, CDR2 FQNEAQ, per germline (reference sequence). CDR3 length equals 13 residues. The V segment lost 4 bases and the J segment 4 bases; nucleotides outside the gene matches: 1. The CDR3 protein is CASSWTGGNTIYF. The CDR3 region has the DNA TGTGCCAGCAGCTGGACAGGAGGAAACACCATATATTTT.

V gene TRBV28 combines with J gene TRBJ1-4, with 7 bases matching TRBD1. The CDR3 length is 16 residues. Germline V CDR1 and CDR2: MDHEN, SYDVKM. Trimming cost V 5 bases and J 5 bases; bases outside gene matches: 11. CDR3 loop: CASSLSTGRANEKLFF. The CDR3 bases are TGTGCCAGCAGTCTTTCGACAGGGCGCGCAAATGAAAAACTGTTTTTT.

This clone was seen a few times. This chain connects TRBV5-1 to TRBJ2-7, with 10 positions matching TRBD1. Germline CDR1 SGHRS, CDR2 YFSETQ. Trimming removed 7 bases from V and 2 bases from J; junction bases left unmatched: 6. The CDR3 spans 14 residues. CDR3 bases: TGCGCCAGCGGGGGGGGACAGGGGACCTACGAGCAGTACTTC. Protein sequence: CASGGGQGTYEQYF.

This clone was found a few times. The CDR3 is CATMEFGGSTEAFF. The CDR3 DNA reads TGTGCCACCATGGAATTTGGGGGGAGCACTGAAGCTTTCTTT. V and J are TRBV6-1 and TRBJ1-1, with a tentative D call TRBD1 (5 bases). Germline CDR1 MNHNS, CDR2 SASEGT. Trimming left V 10 bases short and J 4 bases short, with 19 bases between. This CDR3 spans 14 amino acids.

The chain has TRBV7-8 and TRBJ2-3; D uncertain. The V end was cut by 1 base, the J end by 2 bases, with 7 bases between. There are 14 residues in the CDR3. Germline V gene sequence: CDR1 SGHVS, CDR2 FQNEAQ. CDR3 sequence: CASSLVVVTDTQYF. The CDR3, as DNA: TGTGCCAGCAGCTTAGTTGTAGTCACAGATACGCAGTATTTT.

The chain combines TRBV6-1 with TRBJ1-2; TRBD1 agrees at 7 bases. Losses at the gene ends were 7 bases for V and 4 bases for J; bases not matched to a gene: 9. Germline V gives CDR1 MNHNS, CDR2 SASEGT. The CDR3 spans 14 residues. In nucleotides, the CDR3 is TGTGCCAGCACCTCAGAGGGGGCAGGCTATGGCTACACCTTC. This codes for CASTSEGAGYGYTF.

The chain links TRBV2 to TRBJ2-2; 14 positions agree with TRBD2. The CDR3 covers 16 residues. Germline values: CDR1 SNHLY, CDR2 FYNNEI. The ends lost 7 bases at V and 4 bases at J; junction bases unmatched: 5. The CDR3 DNA follows: TGTGCCAGCACCAGACTAGCGGGAGGGGGCACCGGGGAGCTGTTTTTT. Its translation is CASTRLAGGGTGELFF. Drawing the rest from reference TRBV2 and TRBJ2-2, the complete variable domain is EPEVTQTPSHQVTQMGQEVILRCVPISNHLYFYWYRQILGQKVEFLVSFYNNEISEKSEIFDDQFSVERPDGSNFTLKIRSTKLEDSAMYFCASTRLAGGGTGELFFGEGSRLTVL.

This rearrangement joins TRBV9 to TRBJ1-5, with D possibly matching TRBD1 (5 bases). The CDR3 sequence is 15 residues long. The V end was cut by 2 bases, the J end by 2 bases, with 11 bases between. Germline CDR1 SGDLS, CDR2 YYNGEE. DNA of the CDR3: TGTGCCAGCAGCGTTGGTGGGGCAGGCAATCAGCCCCAGCATTTT. Translation gives CASSVGGAGNQPQHF.

This clone has more than one count but fewer than ten. The V call is TRBV11-2, the J call TRBJ2-4; D perhaps matches TRBD1 (5 bases). This CDR3 spans 17 amino acids. CDR1 is SGHAT, CDR2 FQNNGV, per germline. V lost 5 bases and J 0 bases, leaving 17 bases between the germline ends. The CDR3 region is CASSPPGRRVAKNIQYF. The CDR3 DNA sequence: TGTGCCAGCAGCCCACCGGGTCGCAGGGTAGCCAAAAACATTCAGTACTTC.

The chain is built from TRBV6-4 and TRBJ2-3, with 13 bases fitting TRBD2. V dropped 7 bases and J dropped 5; count of bases not matched to a gene: 6. Germline assignment: CDR1 MRHNA and CDR2 SNTAGT. The CDR3 runs 15 residues. The CDR3 is CASNRRLAGGDTQYF. In nucleotides, the CDR3 is TGTGCCAGCAACCGACGACTAGCGGGAGGAGATACGCAGTATTTT.

The chain carries TRBV19 and TRBJ1-4; 7 bases agree with TRBD1. The CDR3 is 13 residues long. The germline V gene encodes CDR1 LNHDA and CDR2 SQIVND (reference sequence). Trimming took 3 bases from V and 8 from J; bases not matched to a gene: 3. This chain's CDR3 is CASSMAGGEKLFF. In nucleotides, the CDR3 is TGTGCCAGTAGTATGGCAGGGGGGGAAAAACTGTTTTTT. Full variable domain (remainder filled in from reference TRBV19 and TRBJ1-4): DGGITQSPKYLFRKEGQNVTLSCEQNLNHDAMYWYRQDPGQGLRLIYYSQIVNDFQKGDIAEGYSVSREKKESFPLTVTSAQKNPTAFYLCASSMAGGEKLFFGSGTQLSVL.